One sample yielded the 25 T cell receptor beta chains listed below, sequenced in a study of cytomegalovirus exposure and HLA in healthy donors. PCR was performed using 60 Vbeta and 13 Jbeta primers. Generated by immunoSEQ multiplex PCR, the TCRdb table keeps only in-frame clones and is missing some. The data show 100,000 to 150,000 clones, over 80% seen once. The sequenced sample consisted of PBMCs. All receptors derive from a man aged 18-30 years in good health and CMV-seropositive.

This clone was observed once. This sequence joins TRBV9 and TRBJ1-3; D may be TRBD1 (5 bases). The CDR3 covers 16 residues. The germline V and J ends were trimmed by 4 bases and 0 bases, with 14 bases remaining between them. Germline V gene lookup returns CDR1 SGDLS and CDR2 YYNGEE. The CDR3: CASSPHRQNSGNTIYF. DNA for the CDR3: TGTGCCAGCAGCCCCCACAGACAGAACTCTGGAAACACCATATATTTT.

The rearrangement joins TRBV6-1 to TRBJ1-2; 7 bases map to TRBD1. The CDR3 sequence is 13 residues long. The V gene's germline CDR1 is MNHNS and CDR2 SASEGT. With 7 bases clipped from V and 0 bases from J, the junction kept 2 bases outside the gene matches. CDR3 sequence (DNA): TGTGCCAGCACGGGACAGCCTAACTATGGCTACACCTTC. Translated: CASTGQPNYGYTF.

This clone was recorded at least ten times. The rearrangement joins TRBV5-7 to TRBJ1-5; 9 bases fit TRBD1. TRBV5-7 carries the ORF label, with uncertain function. After removal of 3 bases from V and 0 bases from J, the junction contained 1 base not matched to a gene. The CDR3 totals 15 residues. CDR3 sequence: CASSWDRDSNQPQHF. In nucleotides, the CDR3 is TGTGCCAGCAGCTGGGACAGGGATAGCAATCAGCCCCAGCATTTT.

The rearrangement joins TRBV6-5 to TRBJ2-3; D not certain. Trimming removed 5 bases at V and 2 bases at J, with 11 bases between. The CDR3 has 14 residues. Germline values: CDR1 MNHEY, CDR2 SVGAGI. The CDR3 loop is CASSAVRSTDTQYF. For the CDR3, the DNA is TGTGCCAGCAGTGCGGTGCGATCCACAGATACGCAGTATTTT.

The V gene is TRBV6-6, the J gene TRBJ2-5; 7 bases fit TRBD1. The V gene's germline CDR1 is MNHNY and CDR2 SVGAGI (reference sequence). J was trimmed by 2 bases and V by 4 bases; bases with no gene match: 4. This CDR3 has 14 amino acids. The CDR3 is CASSSSGQQETQYF. The CDR3 coding sequence is TGTGCCAGCAGTTCCTCGGGACAGCAAGAGACCCAGTACTTC.

V usage is TRBV14 and J usage is TRBJ2-7, with 8 bases aligning to TRBD1. The length of the CDR3 is 14 residues. In germline, CDR1 is SGHDN, CDR2 FVKESK. The ends lost 3 bases at V and 1 base at J; junction bases unmatched: 2. CDR3 DNA sequence: TGTGCCAGCAGCCATGACAGGGGATCCTACGAGCAGTACTTC. This translates into CASSHDRGSYEQYF.

This chain uses TRBV5-1 with TRBJ2-3; D is perhaps TRBD2 (5 bases). The CDR3 has 15 residues. Deletions cut 1 base from V and 5 bases from J, with 14 bases between. Germline loops: CDR1 SGHRS, CDR2 YFSETQ. CDR3 sequence (DNA): TGCGCCAGCAGCTTGCAGGCGGGCCCGGGAGATACGCAGTATTTT. Its protein product is CASSLQAGPGDTQYF.

This chain links TRBV5-8 with TRBJ1-2; tentatively, D is TRBD1 (6 bases). Germline V gene lookup returns CDR1 SGHTS and CDR2 YDEGEE. The CDR3 spans 15 residues. The V gene lost 4 bases and the J gene lost 5 bases, with 18 bases spanning the gap. In DNA, the CDR3 is TGTGCCAGCAGCCCGGGAGGGGGGGGAAGTTATGGCTACACCTTC. Amino acid sequence: CASSPGGGGSYGYTF.

The chain is built from TRBV7-3 and TRBJ1-1; D is unresolved. The V and J ends lost 6 bases and 2 bases respectively, with 10 bases between them. This CDR3 spans 13 amino acids. Germline CDR1 SGHTA, CDR2 FQGTGA. As DNA, the CDR3 is TGTGCCAGCAGTAGCGGTCTCAACACTGAAGCTTTCTTT. Amino acids: CASSSGLNTEAFF. The entire variable domain, with the rest obtained from reference TRBV7-3 and TRBJ1-1, is as follows: GAGVSQTPSNKVTEKGKYVELRCDPISGHTALYWYRQSLGQGPEFLIYFQGTGAADDSGLPNDRFFAVRPEGSVSTLKIQRTERGDSAVYLCASSSGLNTEAFFGQGTRLTVV.

J is TRBJ1-2 and V is TRBV19; 7 nucleotides match TRBD1. Germline V gives CDR1 LNHDA, CDR2 SQIVND (reference sequence). V was clipped by 7 bases and J by 5 bases; unmatched bases: 16. This CDR3 region has 16 residues. DNA for the CDR3: TGTGCCAGTAACCAGGACAGGTTCCGAGGGATTTATGGCTACACCTTC. It codes for CASNQDRFRGIYGYTF.

The CDR3 loop is CAISGVSGGYTF. The DNA for the CDR3 is TGTGCCATCAGTGGGGTGTCAGGCGGCTACACCTTC. The rearrangement uses TRBV10-3 and TRBJ1-2; D unresolved. The germline V gene encodes CDR1 ENHRY and CDR2 SYGVKD. Trimming left V 4 bases short and J 8 bases short, with 11 bases between. The CDR3 totals 12 residues.

The chain is built from TRBV6-5 and TRBJ1-3; the D gene is possibly TRBD1 (6 bases). The length of the CDR3 is 12 residues. Looked up from germline, CDR1 is MNHEY and CDR2 is SVGAGI. The CDR3 spells CGGGVSGNTIYF. The DNA for the CDR3 is TGTGGAGGGGGGGTATCGGGAAACACCATATATTTT.

This clone was observed a few times. The chain recombines TRBV5-6 with TRBJ2-5; 8 nucleotides line up with TRBD2. Germline CDR1 and CDR2: SGHDT and YYEEEE. The CDR3 spans 14 residues. The junction had 5 bases not matched to a gene; V was cut back by 2 bases and J by 5 bases. CDR3 bases: TGTGCCAGCAGCTTCGGAGCGGGGGACGAGACCCAGTACTTC. It specifies CASSFGAGDETQYF.

V usage is TRBV12-5 and J usage is TRBJ1-1; possible D gene TRBD1, 5 bases. CDR3 length equals 13 residues. The V gene lost 3 bases and the J gene lost 2 bases, with 7 bases spanning the gap. Germline V gene lookup returns CDR1 LGHNT and CDR2 FRNRAP. The CDR3 loop reads CASGFWGNTEAFF. DNA for the CDR3: TGTGCTAGTGGTTTCTGGGGCAACACTGAAGCTTTCTTT.

This chain uses TRBV18 with TRBJ1-2; D not resolved. The CDR3 is 14 residues long. V lost 2 bases and J 3 bases, leaving 10 bases between the germline ends. Germline lookup yields CDR1 KGHSH and CDR2 LQKENI. The CDR3 nucleotides read TGTGCCAGCTCACCAGGGTGGGAGTACTATGGCTACACCTTC. Translating gives CASSPGWEYYGYTF.

The rearrangement uses TRBV2 and TRBJ2-1; D is undetermined. Germline V lookup: CDR1 SNHLY, CDR2 FYNNEI. V was cut by 4 bases and J by 3 bases, with 4 bases left in between. The CDR3 length is 12 residues. The CDR3 DNA follows: TGTGCCAGCAGTGCGGGCTACAATGAGCAGTTCTTC. Protein product: CASSAGYNEQFF. The full variable domain, in which reference TRBV2 and TRBJ2-1 provide the parts outside the CDR3, is EPEVTQTPSHQVTQMGQEVILRCVPISNHLYFYWYRQILGQKVEFLVSFYNNEISEKSEIFDDQFSVERPDGSNFTLKIRSTKLEDSAMYFCASSAGYNEQFFGPGTRLTVL.

The chain uses TRBV25-1 and TRBJ1-3, with D hard to call. The CDR3 length is 13 residues. CDR1 MGHDK and CDR2 SYGVNS come from the germline V gene. Trimming cost V 3 bases and J 4 bases, with 7 bases left between them. The CDR3 nucleotides read TGTGCCAGCAGTGACTGGGAGGGAAACACCATATATTTT. Translated: CASSDWEGNTIYF. Filled out from reference TRBV25-1 and TRBJ1-3, the complete variable domain reads EADIYQTPRYLVIGTGKKITLECSQTMGHDKMYWYQQDPGMELHLIHYSYGVNSTEKGDLSSESTVSRIRTEHFPLTLESARPSHTSQYLCASSDWEGNTIYFGEGSWLTVV.

V is TRBV13 and J is TRBJ1-5, with a tentative D call TRBD1 (5 bases). The CDR3 covers 15 residues. CDR1 and CDR2 (germline): PRHDT, FYEKMQ (reference sequence). Between the trimmed V and J ends, which lost 0 bases and 3 bases, there was a span of 9 bases. Here the CDR3 DNA reads TGTGCCAGCAGCTTAGGCCGGGGGGTCAATCAGCCCCAGCATTTT. Protein: CASSLGRGVNQPQHF. The full variable domain, rest sourced from reference TRBV13 and TRBJ1-5, is AAGVIQSPRHLIKEKRETATLKCYPIPRHDTVYWYQQGPGQDPQFLISFYEKMQSDKGSIPDRFSAQQFSDYHSELNMSSLELGDSALYFCASSLGRGVNQPQHFGDGTRLSIL.

This sequence joins TRBV30 and TRBJ1-1; the D is unclear. This CDR3 spans 11 amino acids. Per the germline V gene, CDR1 is GTSNPN and CDR2 is SVGIG (reference sequence). V lost 3 bases and J lost 3, with 5 bases in between. This CDR3 is CAWREDTEAFF. The CDR3 nucleotides read TGTGCCTGGAGGGAGGACACTGAAGCTTTCTTT.

The CDR3 bases are TGTGCCCCATCTAGGGGCCAAGCACCGTGTACTCGCGACTCCTACGAGCAGTACTTC. Amino acid sequence: CAPSRGQAPCTRDSYEQYF. The V call is TRBV19, the J call TRBJ2-5, with a tentative D call TRBD1 (5 bases). The DNA matches TRBJ2-7 better at its end, which makes the J call doubtful. CDR1 and CDR2 (germline): LNHDA, SQIVND (reference sequence). The CDR3 runs 19 residues.

The rearrangement uses TRBV2 and TRBJ2-3, with 9 bases matching TRBD1. Looked up from germline, CDR1 is SNHLY and CDR2 is FYNNEI. CDR3 length equals 15 residues. J lost 3 bases, V lost 6 bases, and 7 bases had no gene match. This CDR3 reads CASSPMTGGTDTQYF. The DNA for the CDR3 is TGTGCCAGCAGCCCTATGACAGGGGGAACAGATACGCAGTATTTT.

This chain uses TRBV6-6 with TRBJ1-4, with D unresolved. CDR3 size: 13 residues. The germline V gene encodes CDR1 MNHNY and CDR2 SVGAGI (reference sequence). V dropped 7 bases and J dropped 0 bases, with 6 bases sitting between them. CDR3 region: CASKESTNEKLFF. DNA of the CDR3: TGTGCCAGCAAGGAGTCAACTAATGAAAAACTGTTTTTT.

The chain recombines TRBV29-1 with TRBJ1-2, with TRBD1 identical over 8 bases. The CDR3 is 14 amino acids. Looked up from germline, CDR1 is SQVTM and CDR2 is ANQGSEA. J gave up 5 bases and V 7 bases, and 12 bases lay outside the gene matches. In DNA form, the CDR3 reads TGCAGCGGGGCCTCGGGACAGGCAACTTATGGCTACACCTTC. It yields the protein CSGASGQATYGYTF.

To note about this clone: It differs at one base from a far larger clone, so likely a read error. This chain uses TRBV30 with TRBJ2-7; possible D gene TRBD2, 5 bases. The CDR3 sequence is 16 residues long. Germline loops: CDR1 GTSNPN, CDR2 SVGIG (reference sequence). As DNA, the CDR3 is TGTGCCTGGAGTAGGTCCGCGCCAGGCTCGGGATACGAGGAGTACTTC. This gives the protein CAWSRSAPGSGYEEYF. The full variable domain, rest sourced from reference TRBV30 and TRBJ2-7, is SQTIHQWPATLVQPVGSPLSLECTVEGTSNPNLYWYRQAAGRGLQLLFYSVGIGQISSEVPQNLSASRPQDRQFILSSKKLLLSDSGFYLCAWSRSAPGSGYEEYFGPGTRLTVT.

This chain links TRBV13 with TRBJ1-2, with D perhaps matching TRBD1 (5 bases). V was pared by 7 bases and J by 5 bases, with 11 bases between. The germline V gene encodes CDR1 PRHDT and CDR2 FYEKMQ (reference sequence). The CDR3 is 12 amino acids. The CDR3 DNA reads as TGTGCCAGCACCCAGGGAAGTTATGGCTACACCTTC. Its translation: CASTQGSYGYTF.